These T cell receptor beta chains were read from a single sample in a study of cytomegalovirus exposure and HLA in healthy donors. The data were produced by immunoSEQ multiplex PCR, yet TCRdb's version contains in-frame clones alone and is incomplete. The data show 95,000 to 130,000 clones, with around 62% seen just once and roughly 10% held by the top ten. Material for sequencing was PBMCs. These receptors were obtained from a middle-aged woman in good health and CMV-seropositive. CDR3s include the opening cysteine and the closing phenylalanine or tryptophan. The order of the fields is D gene, clone size, J gene, V gene, CDR3 DNA, CDR3 protein. The D gene is left open where the match is weak. Rows may omit the clone size; those that give it use once, few, many or a size class.

>NA|few|TRBJ1-5|TRBV2
TGTGCCAGCACGGGTTTGCTTAATCAGCCCCAGCATTTT
CASTGLLNQPQHF
>NA|few|TRBJ2-1|TRBV9
TGTGCCAGCAGCGTAGGACTGGCAGGGCACAATGAGCAGTTCTTC
CASSVGLAGHNEQFF
>TRBD2|NA|TRBJ2-7|TRBV9
TGTGCCAGCAGCTCCTCTAGCGGGGGCCACGAGCAGTACTTC
CASSSSSGGHEQYF
>TRBD1|NA|TRBJ1-2|TRBV4-1
TGCGCCAGCAGCCAGGCTGACAGGGGTACGGGCTACACCTTC
CASSQADRGTGYTF
>NA|NA|TRBJ2-2|TRBV4-1
TGCGCCAGCAGCCTTCAAGGGGAAAGGGAGCTGTTTTTT
CASSLQGERELFF
>NA|NA|TRBJ2-5|TRBV7-2
TGTGCCAGCAGCTTAGTTCAGGGGTACCAAGAGACCCAGTACTTC
CASSLVQGYQETQYF
>TRBD2|NA|TRBJ2-3|TRBV4-1
TGCGCCAGCAGCCAAATACTAGCGGGAGGTAGCACAGATACGCAGTATTTT
CASSQILAGGSTDTQYF
>NA|NA|TRBJ1-1|TRBV4-2
TGTGCCAGCAGCCAAGTTCACCAGGGCGACACTGAAGCTTTCTTT
CASSQVHQGDTEAFF
>TRBD1|NA|TRBJ1-1|TRBV19
TGTGCCAGTAGCCCGACAGGGCCGACTGAAGCTTTCTTT
CASSPTGPTEAFF
>NA|NA|TRBJ2-2|TRBV15
TGTGCCACCAGCAGAGAAGCCACCGGGGAGCTGTTTTTT
CATSREATGELFF
>NA|NA|TRBJ2-1|TRBV7-9
TGTGCCAGCAGCTCCCCCCGACTGAACAATGAGCAGTTCTTC
CASSSPRLNNEQFF
>TRBD1|NA|TRBJ2-5|TRBV30
TGTGCCTGGAGGGTCCTGGGACAGGGCGGCGAGACCCAGTACTTC
CAWRVLGQGGETQYF
>NA|NA|TRBJ2-5|TRBV18
TGTGCCAGCTCACCAACAGAGGGAGAGACCCAGTACTTC
CASSPTEGETQYF
>TRBD2|NA|TRBJ2-1|TRBV5-1
TGCGCCAGCAGCCCTCTAGCGGGAAACAATGAGCAGTTCTTC
CASSPLAGNNEQFF
>NA|few|TRBJ2-6|TRBV5-1
TGCGCCAGCAGCTTTACAGCCGTCTCTGGGGCCAACGTCCTGACTTTC
CASSFTAVSGANVLTF
>NA|NA|TRBJ2-1|TRBV5-1
TGCGCCAGCGGATTAACCATTTCCGGCGGGGACTCCTACAATGAGCAGTTCTTC
CASGLTISGGDSYNEQFF
>NA|NA|TRBJ1-1|TRBV23-1
TGCGCCAGCACCATAACCGCCAGGCACACTGAAGCTTTCTTT
CASTITARHTEAFF
>TRBD2|NA|TRBJ2-7|TRBV29-1
TGCAGCGTTGTAGCGGGAGGGCCGAGGGAGCAGTACTTC
CSVVAGGPREQYF
>NA|NA|TRBJ2-5|TRBV7-9
TGTGCCAGCAGCCTGAGGATCGGACAGCAAGAGACCCAGTACTTC
CASSLRIGQQETQYF
>NA|NA|TRBJ1-2|TRBV5-4
TGTGCCAGCAGCTTGCAGTTTAACTATGGCTACACCTTC
CASSLQFNYGYTF
>TRBD1|NA|TRBJ2-6|TRBV7-2
TGTGCCAGCAGCTTAGGGGGAGACAGGGACCTGACTTTC
CASSLGGDRDLTF
>NA|NA|TRBJ1-4|TRBV28
TGTGCCAGCAGTTTAAGGGGGAGCGGGGATGAAAAACTGTTTTTT
CASSLRGSGDEKLFF
>NA|few|TRBJ1-1|TRBV6-4
TGTGCCAGCAGGAAGGGGGGGGACGGGAAAGCTTTCTTT
CASRKGGDGKAFF
>NA|NA|TRBJ2-1|TRBV5-4
TGTGCCAGCAGCTTGGGGTTTCCAGGACGAGGGATGAATGAGCAGTTCTTC
CASSLGFPGRGMNEQFF
>TRBD2|NA|TRBJ2-1|TRBV5-1
TGCGCCAGCAGCCCCCTGGCGGGAGAAGGCAATGAGCAGTTCTTC
CASSPLAGEGNEQFF
>NA|NA|TRBJ2-4|TRBV11-1
TGTGCCAGCAGCTACCCGACTAGACGGGAAAACATTCAGTACTTC
CASSYPTRRENIQYF
>TRBD2|NA|TRBJ2-1|TRBV5-1
TGCGCCAGCAGCTTGGGGCCCCGGGGGGGCAATGAGCAGTTCTTC
CASSLGPRGGNEQFF
>NA|NA|TRBJ1-1|TRBV28
TGTGCCAGCAGTCCCCGACTCATGAACACTGAAGCTTTCTTT
CASSPRLMNTEAFF
>TRBD2|NA|TRBJ2-7|TRBV6-5
TGTGCCAGCAGTTCCCTAGCGGGAGACTCTTACGAGCAGTACTTC
CASSSLAGDSYEQYF
>NA|NA|TRBJ2-3|TRBV4-3
TGCGCCAGCAGCCACGTGCGGGCGAGCACAGATACGCAGTATTTT
CASSHVRASTDTQYF
>TRBD1|NA|TRBJ2-7|TRBV14
TGTGCCAGCAGCCAAGTTTGGACAGGGCAAGTCGAGCAGTACTTC
CASSQVWTGQVEQYF
>TRBD1|NA|TRBJ2-3|TRBV25-1
TGTGCCACCCTCAGGACAGGGCGAGCAGATACGCAGTATTTT
CATLRTGRADTQYF
>NA|NA|TRBJ1-4|TRBV9
TGTGCCAGCAGCGTAGAATCCCGTAATGAAAAACTGTTTTTT
CASSVESRNEKLFF
>NA|NA|TRBJ1-2|TRBV27
TGTGCCAGCAGTTCTACAGGGAGAGGCTATGGCTACACCTTC
CASSSTGRGYGYTF
>TRBD1|NA|TRBJ1-2|TRBV28
TGTGCCAGCAGTTTAACCTACGCGCAGGGGGAACCCTATGGCTACACCTTC
CASSLTYAQGEPYGYTF
>NA|NA|TRBJ2-6|TRBV27
TGTGCCGCTGGCTTCTCTGGGGCCAACGTCCTGACTTTC
CAAGFSGANVLTF
>NA|NA|TRBJ1-1|TRBV28
TGTGCCAGCAGCCCCGTCCCGCTAAACACTGAAGCTTTCTTT
CASSPVPLNTEAFF
>TRBD2|few|TRBJ2-7|TRBV18
TGTGCCAGCTCACCACCGGGGGGGGAGCAGTACTTC
CASSPPGGEQYF
>NA|NA|TRBJ2-7|TRBV7-9
TGTGCCAGCAGCTTACTGTTGTTGGACAGACCCTACGAGCAGTACTTC
CASSLLLLDRPYEQYF
>NA|few|TRBJ2-7|TRBV29-1
TGCAGCGTTGCAGGGACCTACGAGCAGTACTTC
CSVAGTYEQYF
>TRBD2|NA|TRBJ2-1|TRBV7-8
TGTGCCAGCAGCGCTCTAGCGGGAGCTGAGCAGTTCTTC
CASSALAGAEQFF
>NA|NA|TRBJ2-7|TRBV7-2
TGTGCCAGCAGCGACGGACAGTTGTCCTACGAGCAGTACTTC
CASSDGQLSYEQYF
>NA|NA|TRBJ1-1|TRBV7-2
TGTGCCAGCAGCTTCACCGCGGGCACTGAAGCTTTCTTT
CASSFTAGTEAFF
>NA|few|TRBJ2-5|TRBV5-1
TGCGCCAGCAGCTTGTCGGTCGAGACCCAGTACTTC
CASSLSVETQYF
>NA|NA|TRBJ1-6|TRBV4-1
TGCGCCAGCACCCGGAGTTCGTCCTATAATTCACCCCTCCACTTT
CASTRSSSYNSPLHF
>NA|NA|TRBJ1-3|TRBV30
TGTGCCTGGAGTGTTATGGGAAACACCATATATTTT
CAWSVMGNTIYF
>NA|NA|TRBJ2-2|TRBV7-2
TGTGCCAGCAGCTTAGCGGTGACTTGGCGGAAGAATGCCGGGGAGCTGTTTTTT
CASSLAVTWRKNAGELFF
>NA|NA|TRBJ2-2|TRBV28
TGTGCCAGCAGTCTCTCGTGGAGCCCGAACGGGGAGCTGTTTTTT
CASSLSWSPNGELFF
>NA|few|TRBJ2-7|TRBV7-2
TGTGCCAGCAGCTTAGACGGGAAAATCTACGAGCAGTACTTC
CASSLDGKIYEQYF
>NA|few|TRBJ1-1|TRBV19
TGTGCCAGTAGTATAAGTTCAGGGATATCTGAAGCTTTCTTT
CASSISSGISEAFF
>TRBD1|NA|TRBJ1-5|TRBV19
TGTGCCAGTAAATTCGACAGGGGGCAGATTCAGCCCCAGCATTTT
CASKFDRGQIQPQHF
>NA|NA|TRBJ2-1|TRBV19
TGTGCCAGTAGTATTTCCGGTTTGCTGGCGGGGCGAAATGAGCAGTTCTTC
CASSISGLLAGRNEQFF
>TRBD1|NA|TRBJ2-5|TRBV29-1
TGCAGCGTTGAGGGACAGACGTACCAAGAGACCCAGTACTTC
CSVEGQTYQETQYF
>TRBD2|few|TRBJ2-7|TRBV9
TGTGCCAGCAGCCCCGATAGCGGGAGCCAGGACGAGCAGTACTTC
CASSPDSGSQDEQYF